The 18 T cell receptor beta chains below all came from one sample that was sequenced in a study of CD4 and CD8 cells across lung adenocarcinoma regions. TCRdb reanalysed the PCR reads using MiXCR and keeps one entry per CDR3 protein. The profile shows under 10,000 distinct CDR3 sequences, under 60% of them singletons. Sequencing was done on a sample of CD8+ T cells from the center of a lung tumor. Receptors originate from a male donor with lung adenocarcinoma. The CD4 and CD8 labels of this study may be unreliable.

V gene TRBV7-3 combines with J gene TRBJ2-1; 9 positions agree with TRBD2. Germline lookup yields CDR1 SGHTA and CDR2 FQGTGA. The V and J ends lost 5 bases and 10 bases, in that order; junction bases with no gene match: 6. This CDR3 is built from 13 residues. The CDR3 reads CASSARLADEQFF. In DNA form, the CDR3 reads TGTGCCAGCAGCGCTAGACTAGCGGACGAGCAGTTCTTC.

Points on this clonotype: Mismatch with germline at one junction end may stem from a read error. The chain joins TRBV28 to TRBJ2-4, with D perhaps TRBD2 (6 bases). Germline CDR1 is MDHEN and CDR2 is SYDVKM. The CDR3 covers 16 residues. The CDR3 spells CASSVSGRGAKNTQYF. The DNA for the CDR3 is TGTGCCAGCAGCGTATCGGGGCGGGGTGCCAAAAACACTCAGTATTTC.

The chain recombines TRBV6-1 with TRBJ2-1; 13 bases fit TRBD2. Germline V gene sequence: CDR1 MNHNS, CDR2 SASEGT. V lost 5 bases and J lost 7; bases outside the gene matches: 5. The CDR3 totals 15 residues. For the CDR3, the DNA is TGTGCCAGCAGTCCCGGGACTAGCGGGAAAAATGAGCAGTTCTTC. It specifies CASSPGTSGKNEQFF.

This clonotype was counted a few times. V is TRBV6-5 and J is TRBJ2-2; 10 bases align to TRBD1. Trimming removed 3 bases from V and 3 bases from J; junction bases left unmatched: 4. The CDR3 covers 16 residues. Germline assignment: CDR1 MNHEY and CDR2 SVGAGI. DNA for the CDR3: TGTGCCAGCAGTTATCAGGGACAGGGGTACACCGGGGAGCTGTTTTTT. This translates into CASSYQGQGYTGELFF.

By share, this clonotype counts as medium-sized. V usage is TRBV6-5 and J usage is TRBJ2-2; D remains unclear. Germline V gene lookup returns CDR1 MNHEY and CDR2 SVGAGI. The V end was cut by 5 bases, the J end by 6 bases, with 19 bases between. The CDR3 covers 16 residues. CDR3 sequence (DNA): TGTGCCAGCAGTACCCAAGCTGGGTCGCGTCCCGGGGAGCTGTTTTTT. Amino acids: CASSTQAGSRPGELFF.

The chain couples TRBV25-1 to TRBJ2-3; TRBD1 or TRBD2 may be the D gene (5 bases each). The CDR3 has 16 amino acids. Trimming cost V 1 base and J 2 bases, with 13 bases left between them. The germline CDR1 and CDR2 sequences are MGHDK and SYGVNS. This chain's CDR3 is CASSELPGPHTDTQYF. CDR3 DNA sequence: TGTGCCAGCAGTGAATTGCCGGGACCGCACACAGATACGCAGTATTTT.

This clonotype qualifies as medium-sized (0.01 to 0.1%). The rearrangement uses TRBV6-1 and TRBJ1-6, with 8 bases aligning to TRBD1. CDR1 is MNHNS, CDR2 SASEGT, per germline. The ends lost 6 bases at V and 15 bases at J; junction bases unmatched: 7. CDR3 length: 12 amino acids. Written as DNA, the CDR3 is TGTGCCAGCAGGGGACAGGCATCTCACCTCCACTTT. Translating it yields CASRGQASHLHF.

At least ten counts were recorded for this clonotype. This sequence joins TRBV20-1 and TRBJ2-1; D is ambiguous. Germline loops: CDR1 DFQATT, CDR2 SNEGSKA (reference sequence). The CDR3 is 11 residues long. Trimming left V 3 bases short and J 10 bases short, with 10 bases between. The CDR3 coding sequence is TGCAGTGCTAGTGGGGTAGGCGAGCAGTTCTTC. Its translation: CSASGVGEQFF.

The chain uses TRBV27 and TRBJ2-7, with TRBD2 identical over 10 bases. Germline trimming cut 5 bases from V and 0 bases from J; bases unmatched to any gene: 7. The length of the CDR3 is 16 residues. Germline V gene data show CDR1 as MNHEY and CDR2 as SMNVEV (reference sequence). CDR3 DNA sequence: TGTGCCAGCAGTGACCAGGGACTAGCGCCCTCCTACGAGCAGTACTTC. This translates into CASSDQGLAPSYEQYF.

This clonotype was detected a few times. This chain connects TRBV6-1 to TRBJ2-1; D perhaps matches TRBD2 (6 bases). This CDR3 has 16 residues. Germline lookup yields CDR1 MNHNS and CDR2 SASEGT. Trimming pared 4 bases from V and 2 bases from J, leaving 15 bases between. CDR3 nucleotide sequence: TGTGCCAGCAGTGGTGCTTGGGGGAGGACCTACAATGAGCAGTTCTTC. This translates into CASSGAWGRTYNEQFF.

This clonotype occurred many times. The genes are TRBV27 and TRBJ2-3; 7 bases line up with TRBD1. CDR3 size: 14 residues. V lost 3 bases to trimming and J lost 7 bases; unmatched junction nucleotides: 7. In germline, CDR1 is MNHEY, CDR2 SMNVEV (reference sequence). CDR3 DNA: TGTGCCAGCAGTTTCCGACAGGGAGTTAATACGCAGTATTTT. The encoded protein is CASSFRQGVNTQYF.

The V and J genes are TRBV6-1 and TRBJ2-5; D not certain. The length of the CDR3 is 15 residues. The ends were cut back, 1 base at V and 4 bases at J, with 13 bases in the middle. The germline gives CDR1 MNHNS, CDR2 SASEGT. This CDR3 is CASSEVRTSRETQYF. The CDR3 DNA follows: TGTGCCAGCAGTGAAGTGAGGACCTCAAGAGAGACCCAGTACTTC.

In DNA, the CDR3 is TGCGCCAGCAGTGAGTCCGCGGGTGGCACAGATACGCAGTATTTT. This sequence encodes CASSESAGGTDTQYF. V gene TRBV10-1 combines with J gene TRBJ2-3; a possible D gene is TRBD2 (5 bases). CDR1 and CDR2 from the germline V gene are WNHNN and SYGVQD (reference sequence). V was pared by 0 bases and J by 1 base, with 8 bases between. CDR3 length equals 15 residues.

This chain joins TRBV7-8 and TRBJ2-7; D uncertain. Between the trimmed V and J ends, which lost 1 base and 0 bases, there was a span of 10 bases. The CDR3 loop spans 15 amino acids. Germline CDR1 is SGHVS and CDR2 is FQNEAQ. The CDR3, as DNA: TGTGCCAGCAGCTTAGAAGTCTTGAGCTCCTACGAGCAGTACTTC. Its protein is CASSLEVLSSYEQYF.

There are many counts of this clonotype. This chain joins TRBV11-2 and TRBJ2-5, with D perhaps matching TRBD2 (5 bases). Per the germline V gene, CDR1 is SGHAT and CDR2 is FQNNGV. Trimming removed 5 bases at V and 4 bases at J, with 26 bases between. CDR3 length: 18 amino acids. The CDR3 sequence: CASSPILSSTSAGETQYF. The CDR3 region has the DNA TGTGCCAGCAGCCCAATCCTATCTAGCACCAGCGCCGGAGAGACCCAGTACTTC.

The rearrangement uses TRBV3-1 and TRBJ2-5, with TRBD1 as a possible D gene (6 bases). The J call is doubtful: the DNA matches TRBJ2-7 better. The length of the CDR3 is 16 residues. CDR1 and CDR2 from the germline V gene are LGHDT and YNNKEL (reference sequence). In nucleotides, the CDR3 is TGTGCCAGCAGCCAAGAATCAGCAGGGGATCCCTACGAGCAGTACTTC. Translation gives CASSQESAGDPYEQYF.

The chain recombines TRBV6-5 with TRBJ2-1, with 7 bases fitting TRBD1. This CDR3 region has 13 residues. CDR1 is MNHEY, CDR2 SVGAGI, per germline. The V gene end was trimmed by 2 bases and the J gene end by 6 bases; junction bases not matched to a gene: 1. The CDR3 DNA is TGTGCCAGCAGTTACGCAGGGGGCAATGAGCAGTTCTTC. As protein: CASSYAGGNEQFF.

Many counts were recorded for this clonotype. J is TRBJ2-5 and V is TRBV6-1; 8 positions match TRBD1. Germline V lookup: CDR1 MNHNS, CDR2 SASEGT. The CDR3 is made up of 13 amino acids. Trimming removed 7 bases from V and 2 bases from J; junction bases left unmatched: 3. DNA of the CDR3: TGTGCCAGCAATGGACAGGGTCAAGAGACCCAGTACTTC. It codes for CASNGQGQETQYF.